The next 18 T cell receptor beta chains were all read from a single sample in a study of Ad26.COV2.S vaccination and SARS-CoV-2 variants. As to treatment: about 20 received Ad26.COV2.S at low or high dose, single or two shots; about 5 received placebo; per-sample allocation not given. Sampling occurred on day 63 after the first vaccine or placebo injection. This table comes from immunoSEQ multiplex PCR, and its TCRdb copy is limited to in-frame clones, with some not included. Of about 440,000 clones listed, 90% are singletons. The sample here was peripheral blood, taken in a trial of Ad26.COV2.S vaccine versus placebo. The receptor set was obtained from a person between 18 and 65 years old who received the Ad26.COV2.S COVID-19 vaccine or a placebo.

The rearrangement uses TRBV2 and TRBJ2-3; 11 nucleotides match TRBD2. The CDR3 contains 15 residues. With 4 bases clipped from V and 4 bases from J, the junction kept 4 bases outside the gene matches. Germline-derived CDR1 and CDR2 are SNHLY and FYNNEI. The CDR3, as DNA: TGTGCCAGCAGTGGACTAGCGGGAATCCCAGATACGCAGTATTTT. This sequence encodes CASSGLAGIPDTQYF.

Regarding this clone: Other nucleotide sequences in the sample specify the same CDR3. The gene calls are TRBV28 and TRBJ2-7; no definite D call. Trimming shortened V by 2 bases and J by 1 base, and 3 bases separated the two germline ends. Germline V gives CDR1 MDHEN, CDR2 SYDVKM. The CDR3 is 12 residues long. CDR3 residues: CASSLGSYEQYF. DNA for the CDR3: TGTGCCAGCAGTTTAGGTTCCTACGAGCAGTACTTC.

The chain is built from TRBV9 and TRBJ2-1; 8 nucleotides agree with TRBD2. The CDR3 contains 15 residues. With V trimmed by 3 bases and J by 7 bases, 9 bases remained unmatched. CDR1 and CDR2 (germline): SGDLS, YYNGEE. DNA of the CDR3: TGTGCCAGCAGCGACCGGGAGGGCGTGTGGAATGAGCAGTTCTTC. Translating it yields CASSDREGVWNEQFF.

The J gene is TRBJ1-5, the V gene TRBV7-9; no clear D. Germline V gives CDR1 SEHNR, CDR2 FQNEAQ (reference sequence). Trimming stripped 3 bases from V and 3 bases from J, with 12 bases between. This CDR3 comprises 15 residues. In nucleotides, the CDR3 is TGTGCCAGCAGCTTGGGCAGTCTCAACAATCAGCCCCAGCATTTT. Protein sequence: CASSLGSLNNQPQHF.

The rearrangement joins TRBV11-2 to TRBJ2-7; D is possibly TRBD1 (6 bases). There are 15 residues in the CDR3. Germline CDR1 SGHAT, CDR2 FQNNGV. Trimming shortened V by 5 bases and J by 0 bases, and 14 bases separated the two germline ends. In DNA form, the CDR3 reads TGTGCCAGCAGCACCCCTTGGACAGCCTCCTACGAGCAGTACTTC. Protein product: CASSTPWTASYEQYF.

This clone was seen a few times. The V call is TRBV16, the J call TRBJ2-2; D is undetermined. V dropped 0 bases and J dropped 4 bases, with 9 bases sitting between them. Germline assignment: CDR1 KGHSY and CDR2 FQNENV. The CDR3 is 15 amino acids. DNA of the CDR3: TGTGCCAGCAGCCAATCGATGGGCTTCACCGGGGAGCTGTTTTTT. This gives the protein CASSQSMGFTGELFF.

The gene calls are TRBV19 and TRBJ1-1, with D perhaps matching TRBD1 (6 bases). Trimming cost V 5 bases and J 1 base, with 17 bases left between them. The V gene's germline CDR1 is LNHDA and CDR2 SQIVND (reference sequence). The CDR3 spans 16 residues. Written as DNA, the CDR3 is TGTGCCAGTAGTTGGGGCCCTACAGGGCCGAACACTGAAGCTTTCTTT. It encodes CASSWGPTGPNTEAFF.

This clone was seen a few times. The identical CDR3 is also encoded by other nucleotide sequences in the sample. The chain has TRBV19 and TRBJ1-5; TRBD1 aligns across 12 bases. J lost 7 bases, V lost 2 bases, and 6 bases had no gene match. CDR1 and CDR2 from the germline V gene are LNHDA and SQIVND (reference sequence). The CDR3 totals 16 residues. CDR3 loop: CASSIPGQGARQPQHF. In DNA, the CDR3 is TGTGCCAGTAGTATACCGGGACAGGGGGCAAGGCAGCCCCAGCATTTT.

The chain uses TRBV7-2 and TRBJ2-1; 10 bases agree with TRBD2. The ends lost 2 bases at V and 8 bases at J; junction bases unmatched: 9. Germline-derived CDR1 and CDR2 are SGHTA and FQGNSA. The CDR3 is made up of 16 amino acids. Here the CDR3 DNA reads TGTGCCAGCAGCTTAAACAGTTGGCTAGCGGGAGATGAGCAGTTCTTC. Residues: CASSLNSWLAGDEQFF.

A word on this clone: This same CDR3 is encoded by further DNA sequences in the sample. The gene calls are TRBV28 and TRBJ1-1; no firm D call. V was clipped by 5 bases and J by 8 bases, with 12 bases between them. The CDR3 runs to 12 residues. Germline assignment: CDR1 MDHEN and CDR2 SYDVKM. The chain's CDR3 is CASSPYLREAFF. The CDR3 coding sequence is TGTGCCAGCAGTCCCTACCTTAGGGAAGCTTTCTTT.

The chain is built from TRBV7-2 and TRBJ2-1; D unclear. The germline V gene has CDR1 SGHTA and CDR2 FQGNSA. The CDR3 is 16 residues long. V was clipped by 5 bases and J by 0 bases, with 14 bases between them. The CDR3 region is CASSPRAGSSYNEQFF. The CDR3 region has the DNA TGTGCCAGCAGCCCGAGAGCCGGAAGCTCCTACAATGAGCAGTTCTTC.

J is TRBJ2-5 and V is TRBV5-1; D is uncertain. V gave up 6 bases and J gave up 3 bases, with 6 bases separating them. Per germline, CDR1 SGHRS and CDR2 YFSETQ. This CDR3 is 11 amino acids long. CDR3 sequence (DNA): TGCGCCAGCAATGGGAAAGAGACCCAGTACTTC. It translates to CASNGKETQYF.

The table lists this clone with a count of one. The V and J genes are TRBV29-1 and TRBJ2-7; D is tentatively TRBD1 or TRBD2 (6 bases each). The CDR3 is 17 amino acids. V lost 4 bases and J 3 bases, leaving 25 bases between the germline ends. Germline V lookup: CDR1 SQVTM, CDR2 ANQGSEA. CDR3 sequence (DNA): TGCAGCGTTGTCGGGGGTAATAAACGGGACACCTACTACGAGCAGTACTTC. Translating gives CSVVGGNKRDTYYEQYF.

This clone was observed a single time. The sample has other DNA sequences that encode this CDR3 too. The chain couples TRBV7-3 to TRBJ2-1; 11 bases map to TRBD2. The CDR3 contains 15 residues. Unmatched junction bases numbered 5, after V lost 1 base and J lost 9 bases. In germline, CDR1 is SGHTA, CDR2 FQGTGA. In DNA, the CDR3 is TGTGCCAGCAGCTTAATAGCGGGAGGGCCTGGTGAGCAGTTCTTC. This encodes CASSLIAGGPGEQFF. Using reference TRBV7-3 and TRBJ2-1 for the parts outside the CDR3, the full variable domain is GAGVSQTPSNKVTEKGKYVELRCDPISGHTALYWYRQSLGQGPEFLIYFQGTGAADDSGLPNDRFFAVRPEGSVSTLKIQRTERGDSAVYLCASSLIAGGPGEQFFGPGTRLTVL.

The chain is built from TRBV18 and TRBJ2-2; TRBD2 agrees at 13 bases. Germline V gene lookup returns CDR1 KGHSH and CDR2 LQKENI. The CDR3 loop spans 16 amino acids. The trim removed 5 bases at V and 6 bases at J, leaving 6 bases unmatched. In DNA form, the CDR3 reads TGTGCCAGCTCATCCGGGACTAGCGGGAATTCCGGGGAGCTGTTTTTT. This codes for CASSSGTSGNSGELFF.

This chain's CDR3 is CASSPSRQGGYEQYF. CDR3 in DNA: TGTGCCAGCAGCCCCAGCCGACAGGGGGGTTACGAGCAGTACTTC. The V and J genes are TRBV28 and TRBJ2-7; 9 bases fit TRBD1. CDR3 length: 15 residues. Germline V gene sequence: CDR1 MDHEN, CDR2 SYDVKM. The junction had 10 bases not matched to a gene; V was cut back by 6 bases and J by 4 bases.

The rearrangement links TRBV7-2 to TRBJ2-1; TRBD1 aligns across 7 bases. The CDR3 runs 13 residues. Germline assignment: CDR1 SGHTA and CDR2 FQGNSA. Trimming cost V 3 bases and J 8 bases; bases outside gene matches: 4. The CDR3 DNA is TGTGCCAGCAGCTTCGGACAGGCCCATGAGCAGTTCTTC. Amino acid sequence: CASSFGQAHEQFF.

To note about this clone: This specimen includes other DNA sequences encoding the same CDR3. The chain couples TRBV6-5 to TRBJ2-7, with 7 bases fitting TRBD1. The CDR3 contains 12 residues. Germline trimming cut 9 bases from V and 1 base from J; bases unmatched to any gene: 3. Germline lookup yields CDR1 MNHEY and CDR2 SVGAGI. CDR3 in amino acids: CASRQGSYEQYF. CDR3 in DNA: TGTGCCAGTAGACAGGGATCCTACGAGCAGTACTTC.